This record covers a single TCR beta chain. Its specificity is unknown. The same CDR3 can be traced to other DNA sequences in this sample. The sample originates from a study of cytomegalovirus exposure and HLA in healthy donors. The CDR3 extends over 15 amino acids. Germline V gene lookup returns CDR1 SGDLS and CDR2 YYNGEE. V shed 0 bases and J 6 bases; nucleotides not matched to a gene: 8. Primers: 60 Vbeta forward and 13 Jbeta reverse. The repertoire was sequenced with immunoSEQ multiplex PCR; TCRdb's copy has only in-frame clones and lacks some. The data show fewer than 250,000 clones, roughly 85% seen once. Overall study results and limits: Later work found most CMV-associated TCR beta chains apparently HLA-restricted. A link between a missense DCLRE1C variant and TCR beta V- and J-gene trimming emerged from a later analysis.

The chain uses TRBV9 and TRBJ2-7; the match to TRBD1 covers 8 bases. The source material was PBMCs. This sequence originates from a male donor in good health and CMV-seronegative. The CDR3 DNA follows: TGTGCCAGCAGCGTAGAGGGGCAGGGGGCGCGCGAGCAGTACTTC. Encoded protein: CASSVEGQGAREQYF.